Below are 5 T cell receptor beta chains sequenced from a single sample in a study of cytotoxic CD8 clonotypes in ibrutinib-treated CLL. The table came from immunoSEQ multiplex PCR; TCRdb's copy has only in-frame clones and leaves some out. The table includes approximately 74,000 clones, approximately 80% detected once. The sample was PBMCs, taken at disease progression, from a patient treated with ibrutinib. The source of these receptors is a human donor with chronic lymphocytic leukemia.

The CDR3 nucleotides are TGTGCCAGCAGCCTCCTCGGGGGTGAAAAACTGTTTTTT. Residues: CASSLLGGEKLFF. The chain joins TRBV5-8 to TRBJ1-4, with D perhaps TRBD1 (5 bases). The CDR3 totals 13 residues. V shed 4 bases and J shed 7 bases, with 11 bases lying between them. The germline V gene has CDR1 SGHTS and CDR2 YDEGEE.

The chain uses TRBV4-1 and TRBJ1-2, with 7 bases identical to TRBD1. Trimming cost V 0 bases and J 4 bases; bases outside gene matches: 5. This CDR3 spans 15 amino acids. In germline, CDR1 is MGHRA, CDR2 YSYEKL. The CDR3 sequence: CASSQDSQGGYGYTF. In DNA form, the CDR3 reads TGCGCCAGCAGCCAAGATTCCCAGGGGGGCTATGGCTACACCTTC.

The chain uses TRBV11-2 and TRBJ1-1; perhaps TRBD1 as D (5 bases). Per germline, CDR1 SGHAT and CDR2 FQNNGV. This CDR3 has 15 residues. Trimming stripped 5 bases from V and 0 bases from J, with 13 bases between. The CDR3 region is CASSNRRGMNTEAFF. In DNA form, the CDR3 reads TGTGCCAGCAGCAACAGGCGGGGGATGAACACTGAAGCTTTCTTT.

The rearrangement links TRBV7-9 to TRBJ2-1; D perhaps matches TRBD2 (5 bases). Germline loops: CDR1 SEHNR, CDR2 FQNEAQ (reference sequence). This CDR3 is 16 amino acids long. V was cut by 5 bases and J by 0 bases, with 14 bases left in between. The DNA for the CDR3 is TGTGCCAGCAGCCCCGTCCGAGCGGTCTCCTACAATGAGCAGTTCTTC. Translated, it gives CASSPVRAVSYNEQFF.

V usage is TRBV27 and J usage is TRBJ2-1; the D call may be TRBD1 or TRBD2 (6 bases each). CDR1 MNHEY and CDR2 SMNVEV come from the germline V gene (reference sequence). There are 16 residues in the CDR3. V was clipped by 6 bases and J by 3 bases, with 18 bases between them. The CDR3 protein is CASSPQGRGNYNEQFF. CDR3 in DNA: TGTGCCAGCAGCCCCCAGGGGCGGGGTAACTACAATGAGCAGTTCTTC.